Below, 18 T cell receptor beta chains from the same sample are listed, as sequenced in a study of blood T cell repertoires in COVID-19. Assay used: immunoSEQ multiplex PCR; TCRdb lists only in-frame clones, some missing. The sample lists just over 250,000 clones, about 87% occurring once. Sequencing was done on a sample of peripheral blood. The receptors originated from a woman in her 50s with acute or convalescent COVID-19.

J is TRBJ1-5 and V is TRBV7-8; a weak D match, TRBD1 (6 bases). Germline CDR1 SGHVS, CDR2 FQNEAQ. V gave up 1 base and J gave up 4 bases, with 8 bases separating them. The CDR3 has 14 residues. CDR3 amino acids: CASSLGTANQPQHF. For the CDR3, the DNA is TGTGCCAGCAGCTTAGGGACAGCTAATCAGCCCCAGCATTTT.

The chain combines TRBV27 with TRBJ1-3; D gene unclear. The CDR3 length is 14 residues. Trimming cost V 4 bases and J 3 bases, with 10 bases left between them. Germline V CDR1 and CDR2: MNHEY, SMNVEV (reference sequence). The CDR3 loop reads CASSYRYLGNTIYF. CDR3 nucleotide sequence: TGTGCCAGCAGTTACCGCTACCTTGGAAACACCATATATTTT.

V usage is TRBV27 and J usage is TRBJ2-3; 9 bases fit TRBD1. This CDR3 region has 14 residues. Germline V lookup: CDR1 MNHEY, CDR2 SMNVEV (reference sequence). Losses at the gene ends were 6 bases for V and 5 bases for J; bases not matched to a gene: 6. The CDR3 DNA sequence: TGTGCCAGCAGGGGACAGGGTCTGGGAGATACGCAGTATTTT. It translates to CASRGQGLGDTQYF.

Of note for this clone: The same CDR3 can be traced to other DNA sequences in this sample. The genes are TRBV29-1 and TRBJ1-1; no reliable D call. Germline CDR1 reads SQVTM; CDR2 reads ANQGSEA. V was shortened by 1 base and J by 0 bases, with 6 bases between the two germline ends. The CDR3 extends over 13 amino acids. DNA of the CDR3: TGCAGCGTTGAAGGGCAGATGAACACTGAAGCTTTCTTT. Its translation is CSVEGQMNTEAFF.

The chain recombines TRBV11-1 with TRBJ1-1; unclear D gene. Trimming left V 3 bases short and J 0 bases short, with 2 bases between. Per the germline V gene, CDR1 is SGHAT and CDR2 is FQDESV (reference sequence). This CDR3 spans 12 amino acids. CDR3 DNA: TGTGCCAGCAGCTTCATGAACACTGAAGCTTTCTTT. Residues: CASSFMNTEAFF.

The chain links TRBV15 to TRBJ1-1; 10 nucleotides align to TRBD1. V lost 1 base, J lost 6 bases, and 5 bases stayed unmatched. Germline V CDR1 and CDR2: LNHNV, YYDKDF (reference sequence). The CDR3 is 15 amino acids. As DNA, the CDR3 is TGTGCCACCAGCAGAGGCGGACAGGGGGGTTCTGAAGCTTTCTTT. Protein: CATSRGGQGGSEAFF.

The table lists this clone with a count of one. The CDR3 region is CASSLFQATGPTQYF. In DNA, the CDR3 is TGTGCCAGCAGTTTATTCCAGGCGACAGGACCAACTCAGTACTTC. V is TRBV28 and J is TRBJ2-7, with a possible D match to TRBD1 (6 bases). The CDR3 length is 15 residues. CDR1 is MDHEN, CDR2 SYDVKM, per germline. Trimming pared 1 base from V and 10 bases from J, leaving 20 bases between. Supplemented by reference TRBV28 and TRBJ2-7, the full variable domain reads DVKVTQSSRYLVKRTGEKVFLECVQDMDHENMFWYRQDPGLGLRLIYFSYDVKMKEKGDIPEGYSVSREKKERFSLILESASTNQTSMYLCASSLFQATGPTQYFGPGTRLTVT.

This clone showed up just once. The rearrangement joins TRBV7-3 to TRBJ2-2; a possible D gene is TRBD1 (7 bases). Germline lookup yields CDR1 SGHTA and CDR2 FQGTGA. The CDR3 is 15 residues long. V lost 2 bases and J lost 9, with 16 bases in between. CDR3 sequence reads: CASSLQGGQGRELFF. The CDR3 DNA follows: TGTGCCAGCAGCTTACAGGGGGGCCAAGGCCGGGAGCTGTTTTTT.

This chain connects TRBV19 to TRBJ2-7; D unclear. CDR3 size: 16 residues. V dropped 6 bases and J dropped 0 bases, with 18 bases sitting between them. Per germline, CDR1 LNHDA and CDR2 SQIVND (reference sequence). Here the CDR3 reads CASSALLQSSSYEQYF. The CDR3 DNA follows: TGTGCCAGTAGCGCACTCTTACAGAGCAGCTCCTACGAGCAGTACTTC.

This sequence joins TRBV27 and TRBJ2-7; D is unclear. In germline, CDR1 is MNHEY, CDR2 SMNVEV (reference sequence). Trimming left V 2 bases short and J 1 base short, with 12 bases between. This CDR3 is 15 amino acids long. As DNA, the CDR3 is TGTGCCAGCAGTTTAAGTGGAGCAGCATCCTACGAGCAGTACTTC. As protein: CASSLSGAASYEQYF.

The table lists this clone with a count of one. The chain joins TRBV5-1 to TRBJ2-1; 9 bases line up with TRBD2. Germline V gene lookup returns CDR1 SGHRS and CDR2 YFSETQ. The V and J ends lost 2 bases and 1 base, in that order; junction bases with no gene match: 4. The CDR3 loop spans 16 amino acids. CDR3 in amino acids: CASSLMAGGSYNEQFF. CDR3 nucleotides: TGCGCCAGCAGCTTAATGGCGGGAGGGTCCTACAATGAGCAGTTCTTC.

This rearrangement joins TRBV2 to TRBJ2-3; TRBD2 agrees at 8 bases. Trimming cost V 2 bases and J 5 bases; bases outside gene matches: 12. Per germline, CDR1 SNHLY and CDR2 FYNNEI. This CDR3 spans 17 amino acids. CDR3 nucleotide sequence: TGTGCCAGCAGTGAATCTGGCGGGGGGCCCCTGGAAGATACGCAGTATTTT. This gives the protein CASSESGGGPLEDTQYF.

The chain carries TRBV21-1 and TRBJ2-1; the tabulated D call, TRBD2, remains unverified against the DNA. TRBV21-1 is a pseudogene segment. The CDR3 totals 17 residues. CDR3 bases: TGTGCCAGCAGCGAGGGCACTAGCGGGAGCTCCTACAATGAGCAGTTCTTC. Translation: CASSEGTSGSSYNEQFF.

The J gene is TRBJ2-3, the V gene TRBV2, with a possible D match to TRBD1 (6 bases). This CDR3 is 14 amino acids long. Per germline, CDR1 SNHLY and CDR2 FYNNEI. V dropped 7 bases and J dropped 3 bases, with 14 bases sitting between them. CDR3 bases: TGTGCCAGCAAGGAGCGAGGGGGTACAGATACGCAGTATTTT. Amino acid sequence: CASKERGGTDTQYF.

This clone was observed many times. The rearrangement joins TRBV5-1 to TRBJ2-7, with 11 bases lining up with TRBD1. This CDR3 is 15 amino acids long. V shed 4 bases, J shed 5 bases, and the junction held 8 bases outside the gene matches. The V gene's germline CDR1 is SGHRS and CDR2 YFSETQ. The CDR3 here is CASSPGQGAIHEQYF. The CDR3, as DNA: TGCGCCAGCAGCCCAGGACAGGGGGCGATCCACGAGCAGTACTTC.

This clone has just a few counts. The chain links TRBV7-8 to TRBJ2-7; D might be TRBD1 (8 bases). The CDR3 is 15 residues long. The V end was cut by 1 base, the J end by 2 bases, with 12 bases between. Germline CDR1 SGHVS, CDR2 FQNEAQ. CDR3 amino acids: CASSLGTGTTYEQYF. CDR3 DNA sequence: TGTGCCAGCAGCTTAGGGACAGGGACTACCTACGAGCAGTACTTC.

This chain connects TRBV5-1 to TRBJ2-3; 9 positions match TRBD2. Germline V gene sequence: CDR1 SGHRS, CDR2 YFSETQ. The junction had 9 bases not matched to a gene; V was cut back by 2 bases and J by 5 bases. The length of the CDR3 is 16 residues. In nucleotides, the CDR3 is TGCGCCAGCAGCTTAGGGCTAGCGGGAAAGATAGATACGCAGTATTTT. This encodes CASSLGLAGKIDTQYF.

This clone was observed a few times. The CDR3: CASSKGRSSYEQYF. The CDR3 nucleotides read TGTGCCAGCAGCAAGGGGAGGAGCTCCTACGAGCAGTACTTC. The V and J genes are TRBV7-3 and TRBJ2-7; D possibly corresponds to TRBD2 (6 bases). The length of the CDR3 is 14 residues. The germline gives CDR1 SGHTA, CDR2 FQGTGA. The ends were cut back, 5 bases at V and 0 bases at J, with 11 bases in the middle.